This T cell receptor beta chain was documented in a study of blood T cell repertoires in COVID-19. Across the whole study: Sites across the United States, Italy and Spain contributed samples from acute and convalescent COVID-19.

Original processing notes: Scientists estimated how many nucleated cells there were by amplifying reference gene primers. This table comes from immunoSEQ multiplex PCR, and its TCRdb copy is limited to in-frame clones, with some not included. That table is the source of V, J and clone size, and D and trimming were worked out from the DNA. In the table there are about 200,000 clones, 85% of which are singletons. Enrollment of patients from Seattle took place during active infection, with longitudinal follow-up. This CDR3 is built from 13 residues. Germline CDR1 is MRHNA and CDR2 is SNTAGT. The V and J ends lost 6 bases and 1 base respectively, with 9 bases between them.

This sequence originates from a man between 60 and 75 years old with COVID-19, enrolled during active disease. The gene calls are TRBV6-4 and TRBJ1-1; D unresolved. Sequenced material: peripheral blood. The DNA for the CDR3 is TGTGCCAGCAGCCCAGATAAGAACACTGAAGCTTTCTTT. Amino acid sequence: CASSPDKNTEAFF.